A selection of T cell receptor beta chains follows, all from one sample in a study of T cell responses to AZD1222 COVID-19 vaccine. Here immunoSEQ multiplex PCR was the method, and the copy in TCRdb shows in-frame clones only, minus some. This repertoire shows 200,000 to 250,000 clones, just over 90% found once; its top ten account for roughly 0.99%. This sample comprised peripheral blood, obtained on day 0 of MenACWY control vaccination. The source of these receptors is an adult in good health. The CDR3 runs from the conserved cysteine through the conserved F or W. The D gene is left open where the match is weak. Clone sizes are given selectively: once, few, many, or a class where the clone is expanded.

TRBV6-2/TRBV6-3,-,-,TRBJ1-2,CASSSMTENYGYTF,TGTGCCAGCAGTTCGATGACAGAGAACTATGGCTACACCTTC
TRBV30,-,-,TRBJ1-6,CAWTREGRLNSPLHF,TGTGCCTGGACCCGAGAAGGGAGGCTGAATTCACCCCTCCACTTT
TRBV4-3,-,once,TRBJ1-6,CASSQDGWPPLHF,TGCGCCAGCAGCCAAGATGGTTGGCCACCCCTCCACTTT
TRBV30,-,-,TRBJ2-3,CAWRGSAFADTQYF,TGTGCCTGGAGGGGTAGCGCGTTTGCAGATACGCAGTATTTT
TRBV12-3/TRBV12-4,-,-,TRBJ1-2,CASSLGPRYGYTF,TGTGCCAGCAGCTTGGGACCTCGGTATGGCTACACCTTC
TRBV24-1,-,-,TRBJ2-1,CATAKPSGNEQFF,TGTGCCACCGCTAAGCCCAGCGGCAATGAGCAGTTCTTC
TRBV11-2,TRBD1,-,TRBJ1-3,CASREQGAPGNTIYF,TGTGCCAGCAGGGAACAGGGGGCGCCTGGAAACACCATATATTTT
TRBV7-2,-,once,TRBJ2-7,CASSHDSHFSYEQYF,TGTGCCAGCAGCCATGACAGCCACTTCTCCTACGAGCAGTACTTC
TRBV6-5,-,once,TRBJ1-5,CASKRYGGNQPQHF,TGTGCCAGCAAGAGGTATGGGGGCAATCAGCCCCAGCATTTT
TRBV3-1/TRBV3-2,TRBD1,-,TRBJ2-7,CASSFGQAEQYF,TGTGCCAGCAGCTTCGGACAGGCCGAGCAGTACTTC
TRBV19,TRBD2,-,TRBJ2-3,CASSIDLRGADTQYF,TGTGCCAGTAGTATAGATCTCCGGGGGGCAGATACGCAGTATTTT
TRBV6-5,-,-,TRBJ1-1,CASSYQASHVAEAFF,TGTGCCAGCAGTTATCAGGCCTCCCATGTCGCTGAAGCTTTCTTT
TRBV2,TRBD1,-,TRBJ1-2,CASSRTGDGTGGYTF,TGTGCCAGCAGCCGGACAGGGGATGGAACGGGGGGCTACACCTTC
TRBV5-4,-,-,TRBJ1-4,CASSSARLAEKLFF,TGTGCCAGCAGCTCAGCTAGACTAGCGGAAAAACTGTTTTTT
TRBV5-6,-,-,TRBJ1-3,CASSWGRNSGNTIYF,TGTGCCAGCAGCTGGGGGCGGAACTCTGGAAACACCATATATTTT
TRBV2,-,-,TRBJ2-2,CASSGTTTGELFF,TGTGCCAGCAGTGGAACCACCACCGGGGAGCTGTTTTTT
TRBV6-2/TRBV6-3,-,-,TRBJ2-5,CASSRLHVGGTLETQYF,TGTGCCAGCAGTCGCCTCCATGTCGGGGGAACTCTAGAGACCCAGTACTTC
TRBV5-6,TRBD1,-,TRBJ1-4,CASSLGTGRHEKLFF,TGTGCCAGCAGCTTGGGGACAGGGAGGCATGAAAAACTGTTTTTT
TRBV7-2,-,once,TRBJ2-5,CASSLVGQKVISDF,TGTGCCAGCAGCTTAGTTGGACAGAAGGTAATTTCGGACTTC
TRBV4-2,TRBD1,once,TRBJ2-5,CASSQDPGTGGGETQYF,TGTGCCAGCAGCCAGGACCCCGGGACAGGGGGCGGGGAGACCCAGTACTTC
TRBV7-9,-,-,TRBJ1-1,CASSLVSGRDAEAFF,TGTGCCAGCAGCTTAGTAAGCGGGAGAGACGCTGAAGCTTTCTTT
TRBV18,-,-,TRBJ2-6,CASSPGAGANVLTF,TGTGCCAGCTCACCAGGGGCTGGGGCCAACGTCCTGACTTTC
TRBV7-2,-,-,TRBJ2-5,CASSLRMGGQETQYF,TGTGCCAGCAGCCTTCGGATGGGGGGCCAAGAGACCCAGTACTTC
TRBV29-1,TRBD1,-,TRBJ1-4,CSVDLTGSEKLFF,TGCAGCGTTGATTTGACAGGGTCTGAAAAACTGTTTTTT
TRBV6-2/TRBV6-3,-,-,TRBJ1-2,CASSPGKYGYTF,TGTGCCAGCAGTCCGGGGAAATATGGCTACACCTTC
TRBV27,-,-,TRBJ1-5,CASRDYSDNQPQHF,TGTGCCAGCAGAGATTACAGTGACAATCAGCCCCAGCATTTT
TRBV29-1,-,-,TRBJ1-2,CSVRAFLSDGYTF,TGCAGCGTTCGGGCGTTTTTATCGGATGGCTACACCTTC
TRBV19,-,once,TRBJ1-1,CASSSQRNTEAFF,TGTGCCAGTAGTAGTCAACGGAACACTGAAGCTTTCTTT
TRBV2,-,-,TRBJ1-6,CASSQGHDNSPLHF,TGTGCCAGCAGTCAGGGTCACGATAATTCACCCCTCCACTTT
TRBV9,-,once,TRBJ1-6,CASSPRGDYNSPLHF,TGTGCCAGCAGCCCTAGGGGGGATTATAATTCACCCCTCCACTTT
TRBV10-2,TRBD1,-,TRBJ1-2,CASRETGTYGYTF,TGCGCCAGCCGAGAGACAGGGACCTATGGCTACACCTTC
TRBV19,-,-,TRBJ1-5,CASSIRDSNQPQHF,TGTGCCAGTAGTATTCGAGATAGCAATCAGCCCCAGCATTTT
TRBV9,-,-,TRBJ1-1,CASSVFSGENTEAFF,TGTGCCAGCAGCGTATTTTCAGGGGAAAATACTGAAGCTTTCTTT
TRBV7-2,TRBD1,-,TRBJ2-5,CASSSDRGETQYF,TGTGCCAGCAGCTCAGACAGGGGGGAGACCCAGTACTTC
TRBV18,TRBD1,-,TRBJ1-6,CASSSVPGTAGPNSPLHF,TGTGCCAGCTCAAGTGTCCCCGGGACAGCGGGCCCCAATTCACCCCTCCACTTT
TRBV2,TRBD1,-,TRBJ1-2,CASSNSIGTVGYGYTF,TGTGCCAGCAGTAACTCCATCGGGACAGTGGGATATGGCTACACCTTC
TRBV27,-,-,TRBJ1-5,CASSPLGTSNQPQHF,TGTGCCAGCAGTCCTCTCGGGACAAGCAATCAGCCCCAGCATTTT
TRBV19,-,-,TRBJ1-5,CASKRGGRSHQPQHF,TGTGCCAGTAAGAGGGGGGGCCGGTCTCATCAGCCCCAGCATTTT
TRBV2,-,-,TRBJ1-2,CASSRSAVRNYGYTF,TGTGCCAGCAGTCGAAGTGCAGTCCGTAACTATGGCTACACCTTC
TRBV12-3/TRBV12-4,-,-,TRBJ1-1,CASSFRENTEAFF,TGTGCCAGCAGTTTTCGGGAGAACACTGAAGCTTTCTTT
TRBV28,-,-,TRBJ2-7,CASSLQAGRYEQYF,TGTGCCAGCAGTTTACAAGCAGGGAGATACGAGCAGTACTTC
TRBV18,-,-,TRBJ2-3,CASSLRTALRSDTQYF,TGTGCCAGCTCACTCCGGACAGCCCTTAGGTCAGATACGCAGTATTTT
TRBV18,-,-,TRBJ1-5,CASSPPDTSRGNQPQHF,TGTGCCAGCTCACCTCCCGACACTTCGAGGGGCAATCAGCCCCAGCATTTT
TRBV10-3,-,-,TRBJ2-3,CAISESRKGADTQYF,TGTGCCATCAGTGAGTCCAGGAAAGGGGCAGATACGCAGTATTTT
TRBV5-1,TRBD2,-,TRBJ2-2,CASSPGLALGGELFF,TGCGCCAGCAGCCCGGGACTAGCGCTCGGCGGGGAGCTGTTTTTT
TRBV6-5,TRBD2,-,TRBJ2-7,CATGGYEQYF,TGTGCGACGGGGGGCTACGAGCAGTACTTC
TRBV6-5,-,-,TRBJ1-5,CASRATVLGNQPQHF,TGTGCCAGCAGGGCGACAGTACTGGGGAATCAGCCCCAGCATTTT
TRBV6-4,-,-,TRBJ1-1,CASSGEGGKTEAFF,TGTGCCAGCAGTGGTGAAGGGGGTAAGACTGAAGCTTTCTTT
TRBV28,-,once,TRBJ2-7,CASSLGRGGDEQYF,TGTGCCAGCAGTTTGGGCCGGGGAGGAGACGAGCAGTACTTC